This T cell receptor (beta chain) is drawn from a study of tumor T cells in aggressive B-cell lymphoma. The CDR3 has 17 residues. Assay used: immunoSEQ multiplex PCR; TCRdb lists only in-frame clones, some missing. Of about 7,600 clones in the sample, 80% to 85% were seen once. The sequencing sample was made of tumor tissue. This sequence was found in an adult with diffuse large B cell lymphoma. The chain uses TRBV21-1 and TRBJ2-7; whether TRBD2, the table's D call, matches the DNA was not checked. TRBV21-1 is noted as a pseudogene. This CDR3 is CASSSKGGVEGPYEQYF. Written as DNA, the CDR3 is TGTGCCAGCAGCAGCAAGGGGGGGGTGGAGGGGCCCTACGAGCAGTACTTC.